This T cell receptor (beta chain) originates from a study of T cells in Graves' hyperthyroidism and ophthalmopathy (dated by TCRdb to 2018 to 2020). Describing the broader study: Peripheral blood was sampled at the time of initial diagnosis, prior to any treatment. After sampling, hyperthyroidism patients received methimazole starting at 30 mg daily, and ophthalmopathy patients received high-dose intravenous methylprednisolone. The study also compared thyroid tissue and blood T-cell repertoires from roughly 6 Graves' hyperthyroidism patients. The 100 discovery patients were randomly split 7:3 into training and test sets. Whether ophthalmopathy could be predicted prospectively was tested in an independent validation cohort made up of under 20 hyperthyroidism patients plus 17 patients who later progressed to ophthalmopathy. TCR Vbeta CDR3 sequencing of fewer than 150 peripheral blood samples (roughly 41 ophthalmopathy, 75 to 85 hyperthyroidism and roughly 17 progressor patients) is reported in the paper. TCR V-J signatures able to tell the groups apart were searched for in a discovery cohort of 90 to 100 patients, of whom roughly 42 had Graves' ophthalmopathy and around 58 had stable Graves' hyperthyroidism. What the research found in general, with its limitations: In validation, progression to ophthalmopathy was predicted by the model with nearly 71% sensitivity and about 72% specificity, a median of 6.5 months before onset. No statistical method was used to set the sample size in advance, and investigators knew the group allocation. In cross-validation, a model built on a 13 V-J signature told ophthalmopathy apart from stable hyperthyroidism with approximately 90% sensitivity and around 84% specificity, and in testing the same model reached 80%/75%. Blood samples also contained most of the expanded thyroid clonotypes (frequency above 0.001), which suggests that blood repertoires may reflect thyroid immune responses.

Many counts were recorded for this clonotype. This clone's antigen is unknown. Base qualities are missing; no much larger clone stands one base away. Relative to germline, V is 6 bases shorter and J is 3 bases shorter, with 12 bases between their ends. CDR3 length: 14 amino acids, cysteine to phenylalanine. Only CDR3 DNA remains: 42 bases, in frame from the first base. In the ophthalmopathy patients, disease was moderately to severely active, with a Clinical Activity Score of 3 or more, a NOSPECS grade of 4 or more, and a duration of less than 3 months. Patients with uncontrolled infections, other autoimmune diseases, pregnancy or lactation were excluded. Diagnoses were established on the basis of clinical symptoms, serum thyroxine and TRAb, thyroid ultrasound, and orbital computed tomography. Ficoll-Paque density gradient centrifugation was used to isolate PBMCs from approximately 11 ml of fresh peripheral blood. Total RNA was extracted using Trizol reagent, and RNA quality was assessed on an Agilent 2100 Bioanalyzer.

The TCR beta CDR3 regions were amplified from the RNA transcripts. For the first round of RT-PCR on the TCR CDR3, the HTBI primer set was used together with the Qiagen OneStep RT-PCR kit. Libraries were constructed in a second round of multiplex PCR, after which size selection and purification were carried out. Sequencing of the libraries was done on an Illumina HiSeq2000 using paired-end 100 bp reads. Processing in the source paper ran as follows. SOAPnuke was used to process the raw data, removing reads that contained adapters or uncalled bases, had a mean Phred below 15, or lacked an exact match to the constant primer or identifier. COPE v1.2.5 was used to merge high-quality paired reads, and clonotypes were defined as unique nucleotide sequences. Clonotypes were aligned to IMGT TRBV, TRBD and TRBJ reference segments using MiTCR v1.1. Only V-J combinations with frequency above 0.0001, covering 99.2% of repertoires, were analysed. A TCS score was defined as the ratio of F50 (clonal expansion) to E x V (chaos), with BLOSUM62-based TCRdist applied between CDR3 peptides within each V-J. Welch's t-statistics and random forest reduced around 510 V-J features to 13, which were used in a naive Bayes classifier (R e1071). The public sequencing data were trimmed at Q25 with fastp and processed into clonotypes with MiXCR by TCRdb, which kept only in-frame beta chains. One record per CDR3 amino acid sequence lists the most common genes and DNA. These V and J calls rely on TCRdb rather than the paper's analysis. This sample lists 600,000 to 650,000 distinct CDR3 sequences; less than 25% were detected once. The top ten clonotypes cover 34% of the sample.

The sequence is built from TRBV12-3 or TRBV12-4 and TRBJ2-1; too little of a D gene remains to name it. What was sequenced was blood. The origin of this receptor is a man under 40 with Graves' ophthalmopathy. The sequenced DNA: TGTGCCAGCAGCCCCACGGGCGACTACAATGAGCAGTTCTTC. Its coded protein is CASSPTGDYNEQFF.